This TCR beta chain was captured in a study of identical twins. The J segment lost 6 bases and the V segment lost 6 bases, leaving 5 bases of the junction unmatched. This CDR3 comprises 14 residues. This clonotype has a handful of counts. TCRdb redid the calling of the 5' RACE reads with MiXCR, one entry per CDR3 protein. The repertoire holds some 500,000 distinct CDR3 sequences, with less than 25% as singletons. The donor group consisted entirely of healthy Caucasians. The data were also submitted as part of a second study, on T cells expressing NK-cell markers. From that paper: HCMV serostatus: most of the eight sequenced donors positive, one negative.

The rearrangement links TRBV12-3 or TRBV12-4 to TRBJ1-4, with 9 bases aligning to TRBD1. The sample comprised CD4+ T cells sorted from blood. This clonotype originated in a woman under 30 in good health. The CDR3 reads CASSRDRDYEKLFF. In nucleotides, the CDR3 is TGTGCCAGCAGCCGGGACAGGGACTATGAAAAACTGTTTTTT.